This T cell receptor (beta chain) was profiled in a study of blood T cell repertoires in COVID-19. The wider study: Samples came from the United States, Italy and Spain, spanning acute and convalescent COVID-19. T cells, B-cell-depleted T cells, or PBMCs provided the cDNA or gDNA that served as material.

This clone was observed a single time. In the authors' methods: Researchers report that nucleated cell counts were estimated from reference gene primer amplification. Clones were sequenced by immunoSEQ multiplex PCR, and TCRdb holds only the in-frame ones, with some missing. The V and J calls and the clone size are those of that table, but D and trimming were determined from the DNA. The table lists 84,000 or so clones, about 80% of them singletons. Germline V CDR1 and CDR2: GTSNPN, SVGIG (reference sequence). The CDR3 spans 15 residues. The trim removed 3 bases at V and 5 bases at J, leaving 5 bases unmatched.

The sequence was collected from a woman aged 40 to 49 with active or convalescent COVID-19. This rearrangement joins TRBV30 to TRBJ2-2, with TRBD1 matching 11 bases. The sample was peripheral blood. The CDR3 protein is CAWSRDRGWTGELFF. The CDR3 coding sequence is TGTGCCTGGAGCCGGGACAGGGGGTGGACCGGGGAGCTGTTTTTT.